This T cell receptor beta chain was retrieved from a study of beta chain features in type 1 diabetes. Expressed TCRB transcripts were sequenced after all isolated RNA was converted to cDNA. Measured with immunoSEQ multiplex PCR; TCRdb has only the in-frame clones, and not every one. Among over 350,000 clones, about 16% were seen once, and the ten largest hold 0.019%. Trimming took 2 bases from V and 5 from J, leaving 14 bases between them. CDR1 and CDR2 from the germline V gene are MDHEN and SYDVKM. This CDR3 comprises 15 residues. The sequencing input was naive CD4+ T cells from blood. This sequence was found in a woman aged 18-29 years in good health. This chain links TRBV28 with TRBJ2-3; weak D call: TRBD1 (6 bases). This CDR3 reads CASSLGRGSVDTQYF. The CDR3 DNA is TGTGCCAGCAGTTTAGGAAGGGGGTCGGTAGATACGCAGTATTTT.